This T cell receptor (beta chain) was found in a study of human T cells and chemical hapten exposure. Overall study context: Subjects had 2% DPC placed on about 2 cm by about 2 cm of upper inner arm skin for sensitization.

There are many counts of this clonotype. A single record per CDR3 protein comes from TCRdb applying MiXCR to the RACE reads. Of more than 300,000 distinct CDR3 sequences listed, 5.1% are singletons. Sample time point: pre-sensitization, week 0. Treatment indicated: therapeutic diphenylcyclopropenone sensitization with weekly scalp DPC. CDR1 MNHNY and CDR2 SVGAGI come from the germline V gene (reference sequence). The CDR3 length is 14 residues. Deletions cut 2 bases from V and 1 base from J, with 8 bases between. The starting material was whole blood, obtained in connection with sensitization to the hapten diphenylcyclopropenone (DPC). The rearrangement links TRBV6-6 to TRBJ1-1; perhaps TRBD1 as D (5 bases). This TCR derives from a woman in her forties or fifties with alopecia areata. Some clones in this sample may be carry-over from other donors' samples. The CDR3 protein is CASSYRTGNTEAFF. The DNA for the CDR3 is TGTGCCAGCAGTTACAGAACAGGGAACACTGAAGCTTTCTTT.